The subject of this entry is one T cell receptor beta chain. Its cognate antigen is unknown. The sample belongs to a study of CD8+CD57+ T cells in acquired aplastic anemia. Study in general: Sorted cells (CD4+ and CD8+) yielded DNA amounts that averaged about 3.4 ug. Points from the study as a whole: Patients versus controls showed no significant CD8+ Simpson's diversity difference. Both patients and controls carried the same twenty-nine CD8+ CDR3 sequences.

The CDR3 covers 13 residues. Germline assignment: CDR1 SQVTM and CDR2 ANQGSEA. J gave up 5 bases and V 5 bases, and 8 bases lay outside the gene matches. CD8+CD57+ cell expansion, shown by flow cytometry, had occurred in the patients selected for sequencing. Receipt of therapy had not occurred in any patient by the time of blood sampling. Investigators profiled TCR beta VDJ and CDR3 from genomic DNA template. A single record per CDR3 protein comes from TCRdb applying MiXCR to the reads. Of about 180,000 distinct CDR3 sequences in the sample, roughly 63% were seen once. This chain connects TRBV29-1 to TRBJ1-1, with TRBD1 identical over 7 bases. Sample: sorted CD4+, CD8+, or CD8+CD57+ T cells (not recorded which) from PBMCs. The source is a human donor with aplastic anemia. This chain's CDR3 is CSVSETGRTEAFF. The CDR3 nucleotides are TGCAGCGTTTCGGAGACAGGGCGTACTGAAGCTTTCTTT.